Listed below are T cell receptor beta chains from one sample, sequenced in a study of T cell repertoires in cytomegalovirus infection. TCRdb recomputed calls from the reads with MiXCR, one row per CDR3 protein. The sample carries roughly 640,000 distinct CDR3 sequences, 20% to 25% recorded once. The sequenced material came from CD8+ T cells from PBMCs. These TCRs come from a human donor in good health (CMV status not recorded). Some clones in this sample may be carry-over from other donors' samples. Both conserved end residues are part of each CDR3. Fields, in order: clone size, V gene, D gene, J gene, CDR3 DNA, CDR3 protein. D genes are given only for firm matches. Clone size is shown for a subset of rows, as once, few, many or a class of expanded clone.

abundance: .; v_gene: TRBV6-2/TRBV6-3; d_gene: .; j_gene: TRBJ1-2; CDR3nt: TGTGCCAGCCTCAGCATCGAGGGCCCCTATGGCTACACCTTC; CDR3aa: CASLSIEGPYGYTF
abundance: few; v_gene: TRBV19; d_gene: .; j_gene: TRBJ2-1; CDR3nt: TGTGCCAGTAGTACCGTACAGGGCGATGAGCAGTTCTTC; CDR3aa: CASSTVQGDEQFF
abundance: few; v_gene: TRBV12-3/TRBV12-4; d_gene: .; j_gene: TRBJ2-1; CDR3nt: TGTGCCAGCAGTTTCGTACAGCTGGATGAGCAGTTCTTC; CDR3aa: CASSFVQLDEQFF
abundance: few; v_gene: TRBV7-3; d_gene: TRBD2; j_gene: TRBJ2-5; CDR3nt: TGTGCCAGCAGCTTAAACCCGGGACTAGCGCCTAATCCCCAGTACTTC; CDR3aa: CASSLNPGLAPNPQYF
abundance: few; v_gene: TRBV10-3; d_gene: .; j_gene: TRBJ1-2; CDR3nt: TGTGCCATCAGTGACCTCCCTGGAATCCACGGCTACACCTTC; CDR3aa: CAISDLPGIHGYTF
abundance: .; v_gene: TRBV10-1; d_gene: .; j_gene: TRBJ2-2; CDR3nt: TGCGCCAGCAGTGCCCCAGGGGCACGAAGGGAGCTGTTTTTT; CDR3aa: CASSAPGARRELFF
abundance: once; v_gene: TRBV19; d_gene: .; j_gene: TRBJ1-3; CDR3nt: TGTGCCAGTAGTACCGGGGCCGGAAACACCATATATTTT; CDR3aa: CASSTGAGNTIYF
abundance: .; v_gene: TRBV12-3/TRBV12-4; d_gene: TRBD1; j_gene: TRBJ2-7; CDR3nt: TGTGCCAACAGTACGGACAGGGAGGCCTACGAGCAGTACTTC; CDR3aa: CANSTDREAYEQYF
abundance: many; v_gene: TRBV6-1; d_gene: TRBD1; j_gene: TRBJ2-2; CDR3nt: TGTGCCACCCAGTATGGGACAGGGGGCACCGGGGAGCTGTTTTTT; CDR3aa: CATQYGTGGTGELFF
abundance: few; v_gene: TRBV2; d_gene: .; j_gene: TRBJ2-1; CDR3nt: TGTGCCAGCAGTGAGGGACGGGGAAATGAGCAGTTCTTC; CDR3aa: CASSEGRGNEQFF
abundance: few; v_gene: TRBV7-9; d_gene: TRBD1; j_gene: TRBJ2-6; CDR3nt: TGTGCCAGCAGCACCGCCGGGACAGGTGGGGCCAACGTCCTGACTTTC; CDR3aa: CASSTAGTGGANVLTF